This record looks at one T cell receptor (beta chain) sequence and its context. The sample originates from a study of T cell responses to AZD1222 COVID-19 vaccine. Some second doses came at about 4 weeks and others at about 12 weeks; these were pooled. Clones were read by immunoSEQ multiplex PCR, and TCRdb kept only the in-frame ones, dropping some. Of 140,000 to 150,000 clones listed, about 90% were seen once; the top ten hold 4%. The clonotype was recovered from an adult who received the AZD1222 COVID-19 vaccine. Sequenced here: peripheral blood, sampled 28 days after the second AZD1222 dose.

CDR3 region: CAISGGLAGLDTQYF. The CDR3 DNA is TGTGCCATCAGTGGGGGACTAGCGGGACTAGATACGCAGTATTTT. The rearrangement joins TRBV10-3 to TRBJ2-3, with TRBD2 matching 13 bases. Germline V CDR1 and CDR2: ENHRY, SYGVKD. The ends lost 4 bases at V and 5 bases at J; junction bases unmatched: 3. The CDR3 consists of 15 residues.